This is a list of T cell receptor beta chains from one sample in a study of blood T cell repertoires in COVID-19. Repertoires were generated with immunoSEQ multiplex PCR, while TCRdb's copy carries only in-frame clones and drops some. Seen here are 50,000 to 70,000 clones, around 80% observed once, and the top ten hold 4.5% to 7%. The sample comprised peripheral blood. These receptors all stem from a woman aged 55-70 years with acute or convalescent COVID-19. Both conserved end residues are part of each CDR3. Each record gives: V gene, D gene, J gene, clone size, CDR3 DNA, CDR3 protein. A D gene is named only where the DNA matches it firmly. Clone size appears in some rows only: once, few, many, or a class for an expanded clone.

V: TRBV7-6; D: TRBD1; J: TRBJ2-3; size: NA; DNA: TGTGCCAGCAGCTCCGGGACAGGGGAAACAGATACGCAGTATTTT; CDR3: CASSSGTGETDTQYF
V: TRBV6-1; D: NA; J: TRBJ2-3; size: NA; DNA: TGTGCCAGCAGTGAACCGGGGGAACGAACAGATACGCAGTATTTT; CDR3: CASSEPGERTDTQYF
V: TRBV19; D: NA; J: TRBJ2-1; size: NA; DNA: TGTGCCAGTGGGCTCGACGGTGTCTACAATGAGCAGTTCTTC; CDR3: CASGLDGVYNEQFF
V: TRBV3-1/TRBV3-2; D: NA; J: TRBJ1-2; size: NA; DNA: TGTGCCAGCAGCCAGGGGCCCGGCTATGGCTACACCTTC; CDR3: CASSQGPGYGYTF
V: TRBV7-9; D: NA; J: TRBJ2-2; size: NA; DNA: TGTGCCAGCAGCTTAGATGCAGGTTTTACAGGCCCCGGGGAGCTGTTTTTT; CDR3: CASSLDAGFTGPGELFF
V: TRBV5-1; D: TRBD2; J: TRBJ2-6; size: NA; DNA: TGCGCCAGCAGCTCCTATCTAGCGGGGTACTCTGGGGCCAACGTCCTGACTTTC; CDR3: CASSSYLAGYSGANVLTF
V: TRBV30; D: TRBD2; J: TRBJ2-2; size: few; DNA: TGTGCCTGGAGAGGCGGGGGGAACACCGGGGAGCTGTTTTTT; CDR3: CAWRGGGNTGELFF
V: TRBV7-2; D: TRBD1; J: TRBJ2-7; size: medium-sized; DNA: TGTGCCAGCAGCTTAGGGCAGGGGGCGAAGGAGCAGTACTTC; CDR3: CASSLGQGAKEQYF
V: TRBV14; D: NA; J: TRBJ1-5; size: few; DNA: TGTGCCAGCAGCCAAGATGCGGTACAGCCCCAGCATTTT; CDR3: CASSQDAVQPQHF
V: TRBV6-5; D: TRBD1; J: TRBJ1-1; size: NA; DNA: TGTGCCAGCATGACGGGACAGGGGACCGAAGCTTTCTTT; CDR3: CASMTGQGTEAFF
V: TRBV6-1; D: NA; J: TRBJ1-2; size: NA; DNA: TGTGCCAGCAGTGAACCAGTATCGTTACGACAATTCTATGGCTACACCTTC; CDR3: CASSEPVSLRQFYGYTF
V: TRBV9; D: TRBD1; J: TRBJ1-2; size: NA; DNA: TGTGCCAGCAGCGTAGCAGCTCAGGGGGCTCGGGGCTACACCTTC; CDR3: CASSVAAQGARGYTF
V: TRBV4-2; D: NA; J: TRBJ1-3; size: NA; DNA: TGTGCCAGCAGCCAAGAAGTGGTGGAGGGAAACACCATATATTTT; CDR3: CASSQEVVEGNTIYF
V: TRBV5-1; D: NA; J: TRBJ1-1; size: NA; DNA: TGCGCCAGCAGCCTCGACACGGCCTCGAACACTGAAGCTTTCTTT; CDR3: CASSLDTASNTEAFF
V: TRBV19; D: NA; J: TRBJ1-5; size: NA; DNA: TGTGCCAGTAGCTTTCGCGATAGCAATCAGCCCCAGCATTTT; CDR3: CASSFRDSNQPQHF
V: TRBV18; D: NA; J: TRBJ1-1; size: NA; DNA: TGTGCCAGCGAGGGCGAATTGAACACTGAAGCTTTCTTT; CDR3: CASEGELNTEAFF
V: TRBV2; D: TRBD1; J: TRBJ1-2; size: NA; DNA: TGTGCCAGCAGTGAAGCGGGCAGGGGGCTTGTCTATGGCTACACCTTC; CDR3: CASSEAGRGLVYGYTF
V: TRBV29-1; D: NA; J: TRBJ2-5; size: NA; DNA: TGCAGCGTTGAAGGAGGGTTAGGAGAGACCCAGTACTTC; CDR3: CSVEGGLGETQYF
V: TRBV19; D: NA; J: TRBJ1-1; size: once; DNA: TGTGCCAGTAAAAGGAAATCAGGGAACACTGAAGCTTTCTTT; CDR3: CASKRKSGNTEAFF
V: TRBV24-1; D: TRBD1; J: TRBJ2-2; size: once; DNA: TGTGCCACCAGTGCCGGGACAGGGGGGACAGGGGAGCTGTTTTTT; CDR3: CATSAGTGGTGELFF
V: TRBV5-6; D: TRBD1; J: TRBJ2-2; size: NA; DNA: TGTGCCAGCAGCTTACGGACAGGGGGAAACACCGGGGAGCTGTTTTTT; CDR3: CASSLRTGGNTGELFF
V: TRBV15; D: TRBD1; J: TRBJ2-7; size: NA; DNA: TGTGCCACCAGCAGGCCGGGACAGAGCTCCTACGAGCAGTACTTC; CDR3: CATSRPGQSSYEQYF
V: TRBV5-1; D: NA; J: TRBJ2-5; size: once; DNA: TGCGCCAGCAGCTTGGCCGGGAAGTACCAAGAGACCCAGTACTTC; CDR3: CASSLAGKYQETQYF